This T cell receptor beta chain came from a study of blood T cell repertoires in COVID-19. Here immunoSEQ multiplex PCR was the method, and the copy in TCRdb shows in-frame clones only, minus some. The repertoire holds 200,000 to 250,000 clones, around 82% seen once, with more than 2.5% in the top ten. CDR3 length: 15 amino acids. Trimming shortened V by 0 bases and J by 4 bases, and 11 bases separated the two germline ends. The germline gives CDR1 SGHDT, CDR2 YYEEEE. This receptor was obtained from a woman under 40 who had recovered from COVID-19. Sequenced input: peripheral blood. The chain has TRBV5-6 and TRBJ2-1; D may be TRBD1 (6 bases). The CDR3, as DNA: TGTGCCAGCAGCTTGGGGCAGGGGACATACAATGAGCAGTTCTTC. Translating gives CASSLGQGTYNEQFF.